The 32 T cell receptor beta chains listed next were all sequenced from one sample in a study of cytomegalovirus exposure and HLA in healthy donors. Vbeta (60) and Jbeta (13) primers were used in the PCR. This table comes from immunoSEQ multiplex PCR, and its TCRdb copy is limited to in-frame clones, with some not included. The sample contains 76,000 or so clones, 65% to 80% of which appear only once. The sample taken for sequencing was PBMCs. The receptors were sampled from a man aged 30 to 39 in good health and CMV-seronegative.

This chain connects TRBV10-3 to TRBJ1-1; D uncertain. Trimming took off 0 bases at V and 0 bases at J, with 8 bases between the two ends. Germline CDR1 reads ENHRY; CDR2 reads SYGVKD. The CDR3 is 15 amino acids. In DNA form, the CDR3 reads TGTGCCATCAGTGAGTCGAACAGTTTGAACACTGAAGCTTTCTTT. As protein: CAISESNSLNTEAFF.

This sequence joins TRBV28 and TRBJ2-3, with D possibly matching TRBD1 (6 bases). The V end was cut by 5 bases, the J end by 2 bases, with 14 bases between. Germline CDR1 MDHEN, CDR2 SYDVKM. CDR3 length equals 15 residues. The CDR3 bases are TGTGCCAGCAGTCCCTTTACAGGGTTCACAGATACGCAGTATTTT. This sequence encodes CASSPFTGFTDTQYF.

CDR3 sequence reads: CASSYSSGSPDTQYF. In DNA form, the CDR3 reads TGTGCCAGCAGTTACTCTAGCGGGAGCCCAGATACGCAGTATTTT. The V call is TRBV6-5, the J call TRBJ2-3; 9 bases match TRBD2. V lost 0 bases, J lost 4 bases, and 2 bases stayed unmatched. Germline V gene lookup returns CDR1 MNHEY and CDR2 SVGAGI. The CDR3 sequence is 15 residues long.

The V and J genes are TRBV11-2 and TRBJ1-1; the D gene is possibly TRBD1 (6 bases). This CDR3 has 14 amino acids. From germline, CDR1 is SGHAT and CDR2 FQNNGV. V gave up 1 base and J gave up 1 base, with 7 bases separating them. This chain's CDR3 is CASSLGTANTEAFF. CDR3 nucleotide sequence: TGTGCCAGCAGCTTAGGGACAGCGAACACTGAAGCTTTCTTT.

Concerning this clone itself: One end of the junction fails to match germline, which may point to a read error. The rearrangement uses TRBV7-2 and TRBJ2-7, with 8 nucleotides matching TRBD2. The CDR3 runs to 13 residues. CDR1 is SGHTA, CDR2 FQGNSA, per germline. The CDR3 DNA reads as TGTGCCAGCAGCGTAGCGGGGAGCTACGAGCAGTACTTC. It encodes CASSVAGSYEQYF.

The chain couples TRBV11-3 to TRBJ2-1; a weak D match, TRBD1 (6 bases). Germline V lookup: CDR1 SGHNT, CDR2 YENEEA. The ends were cut back, 3 bases at V and 9 bases at J, with 12 bases in the middle. The CDR3 covers 13 residues. The DNA of the CDR3 is TGTGCCAGCAGCTTTCAACAGGGTGCTGAGCAGTTCTTC. Translating gives CASSFQQGAEQFF.

V usage is TRBV29-1 and J usage is TRBJ1-1; D uncertain. The germline gives CDR1 SQVTM, CDR2 ANQGSEA. The CDR3 runs to 10 residues. The V end was cut by 7 bases, the J end by 5 bases, with 8 bases between. The CDR3 here is CSGGGTEAFF. The CDR3 bases are TGCAGCGGCGGAGGTACTGAAGCTTTCTTT.

This chain uses TRBV27 with TRBJ2-1; a possible D gene is TRBD1 (6 bases). This CDR3 comprises 15 residues. Germline V CDR1 and CDR2: MNHEY, SMNVEV (reference sequence). Trimming pared 2 bases from V and 4 bases from J, leaving 12 bases between. CDR3 residues: CASSLGQTPYNEQFF. The CDR3 nucleotides read TGTGCCAGCAGTTTAGGACAGACTCCATACAATGAGCAGTTCTTC.

J is TRBJ1-6 and V is TRBV7-2, with TRBD1 identical over 7 bases. CDR3 size: 15 residues. Germline trimming cut 3 bases from V and 5 bases from J; bases unmatched to any gene: 4. Germline assignment: CDR1 SGHTA and CDR2 FQGNSA. CDR3 in DNA: TGTGCCAGCAGCTTCGCGGGACAGAATAATTCACCCCTCCACTTT. Protein product: CASSFAGQNNSPLHF.

This clone was counted once. The chain carries TRBV29-1 and TRBJ2-5, with D possibly TRBD2 on 6 matching bases. Germline CDR1 is SQVTM and CDR2 is ANQGSEA. V was cut by 7 bases and J by 4 bases, with 13 bases left in between. This CDR3 region has 12 residues. Written as DNA, the CDR3 is TGCAGCGCAGGCGCGGGGAGAGAGACCCAGTACTTC. It specifies CSAGAGRETQYF.

This clone came up a few times. The same CDR3 arises from other DNA sequences in this sample as well. The chain joins TRBV6-5 to TRBJ2-7, with D maybe TRBD1 (5 bases). Germline CDR1 MNHEY, CDR2 SVGAGI. This CDR3 region has 13 residues. V was clipped by 4 bases and J by 0 bases, with 7 bases between them. In DNA, the CDR3 is TGTGCCAGCAGTTGGGGCAGCTCCTACGAGCAGTACTTC. Translated, it gives CASSWGSSYEQYF.

This sequence joins TRBV5-6 and TRBJ1-4; D might be TRBD1 (6 bases). V lost 0 bases and J lost 11, with 14 bases in between. Germline V gene data show CDR1 as SGHDT and CDR2 as YYEEEE. The CDR3 totals 14 residues. The CDR3 DNA follows: TGTGCCAGCAGCTTGGCCGGGACATTGAAGAAACTGTTTTTT. This translates into CASSLAGTLKKLFF.

The chain employs TRBV6-6 and TRBJ1-2; 9 bases match TRBD1. V lost 5 bases and J lost 6; bases outside the gene matches: 7. This CDR3 is built from 14 residues. CDR1 and CDR2 (germline): MNHNY, SVGAGI (reference sequence). CDR3 nucleotide sequence: TGTGCCAGCAGTGCGACAGGGGGAGGAAATGGCTACACCTTC. It yields the protein CASSATGGGNGYTF.

The chain joins TRBV6-5 to TRBJ1-2, with 9 positions matching TRBD1. The CDR3 contains 15 residues. The junction had 4 bases not matched to a gene; V was cut back by 3 bases and J by 2 bases. Germline CDR1 is MNHEY and CDR2 is SVGAGI. CDR3 protein: CASSYTTGGNYGYTF. The CDR3 DNA sequence: TGTGCCAGCAGTTATACTACAGGGGGCAACTATGGCTACACCTTC.

The V call is TRBV25-1, the J call TRBJ1-1; 10 bases are a match to TRBD1. Trimming cost V 5 bases and J 6 bases; bases outside gene matches: 9. Germline V lookup: CDR1 MGHDK, CDR2 SYGVNS. This CDR3 comprises 15 residues. The CDR3 protein is CASSQWDRGLAEAFF. Written as DNA, the CDR3 is TGTGCCAGCAGTCAATGGGACAGGGGTCTGGCTGAAGCTTTCTTT.

V usage is TRBV6-5 and J usage is TRBJ2-1, with 7 bases fitting TRBD1. After removal of 5 bases from V and 14 bases from J, the junction contained 6 bases not matched to a gene. This CDR3 spans 11 amino acids. The germline V gene has CDR1 MNHEY and CDR2 SVGAGI. The CDR3 loop reads CASSTTGLEFF. The DNA of the CDR3 is TGTGCCAGCAGTACGACAGGGTTGGAGTTCTTC.

This chain joins TRBV29-1 and TRBJ1-2; tentatively, D is TRBD1 (6 bases). Trimming left V 4 bases short and J 6 bases short, with 15 bases between. Germline V gives CDR1 SQVTM, CDR2 ANQGSEA. The CDR3 is 13 amino acids. CDR3 sequence (DNA): TGCAGCGTTGTGTCCGGGACAAAGGATGGCTACACCTTC. Its protein product is CSVVSGTKDGYTF. Looking up the rest from reference TRBV29-1 and TRBJ1-2 gives the full variable domain: SAVISQKPSRDICQRGTSLTIQCQVDSQVTMMFWYRQQPGQSLTLIATANQGSEATYESGFVIDKFPISRPNLTFSTLTVSNMSPEDSSIYLCSVVSGTKDGYTFGSGTRLTVV.

This CDR3 reads CASSSLRDRGYGANVLTF. CDR3 nucleotides: TGTGCCAGCAGCTCCCTCCGGGACAGGGGATATGGGGCCAACGTCCTGACTTTC. This chain links TRBV7-9 with TRBJ2-6, with 10 nucleotides matching TRBD1. Germline V CDR1 and CDR2: SEHNR, FQNEAQ (reference sequence). The CDR3 runs 18 residues. The J segment lost 3 bases and the V segment lost 4 bases, leaving 9 bases of the junction unmatched.

The chain recombines TRBV30 with TRBJ1-5; D perhaps matches TRBD1 (6 bases). Trimming stripped 5 bases from V and 1 base from J, with 6 bases between. Per the germline V gene, CDR1 is GTSNPN and CDR2 is SVGIG (reference sequence). CDR3 length: 12 amino acids. In DNA form, the CDR3 reads TGTGCCTGGGGACAGAGCAATCAGCCCCAGCATTTT. Translating gives CAWGQSNQPQHF.

The chain couples TRBV27 to TRBJ1-6, with 7 bases aligning to TRBD1. The junction had 3 bases not matched to a gene; V was cut back by 1 base and J by 9 bases. CDR1 is MNHEY and CDR2 is SMNVEV in the germline V gene (reference sequence). CDR3 size: 14 residues. As DNA, the CDR3 is TGTGCCAGCAGTTTATACAGGGGCAGTTCACCCCTCCACTTT. Translation gives CASSLYRGSSPLHF.

The chain has TRBV5-5 and TRBJ2-2, with 8 bases fitting TRBD1. CDR1 SGHKS and CDR2 YYEKEE come from the germline V gene (reference sequence). Losses at the gene ends were 4 bases for V and 4 bases for J; bases not matched to a gene: 3. CDR3 length equals 14 residues. CDR3 nucleotide sequence: TGTGCCAGCAGCGTGGGACAGGTCACCGGGGAGCTGTTTTTT. This translates into CASSVGQVTGELFF.

The V and J genes are TRBV6-4 and TRBJ1-5; TRBD1 matches at 7 bases. The V segment lost 4 bases and the J segment 7 bases; nucleotides outside the gene matches: 4. The CDR3 is 13 amino acids. In germline, CDR1 is MRHNA, CDR2 SNTAGT. This CDR3 is CASSAGGGQPQHF. Written as DNA, the CDR3 is TGTGCCAGCAGTGCTGGAGGGGGCCAGCCCCAGCATTTT.

This clone was observed a handful of times. The gene calls are TRBV7-2 and TRBJ1-2; 7 nucleotides match TRBD1. The J segment lost 4 bases and the V segment lost 3 bases, leaving 5 bases of the junction unmatched. In germline, CDR1 is SGHTA, CDR2 FQGNSA. CDR3 size: 14 residues. The CDR3 DNA sequence: TGTGCCAGCAGCTTCGACAGGGTTGGCTATGGCTACACCTTC. Its protein is CASSFDRVGYGYTF.

The chain joins TRBV30 to TRBJ2-5; D ambiguous. Germline loops: CDR1 GTSNPN, CDR2 SVGIG (reference sequence). The length of the CDR3 is 13 residues. V lost 0 bases, J lost 5 bases, and 10 bases lay in between. CDR3 sequence reads: CAWSVQQLETQYF. CDR3 bases: TGTGCCTGGAGTGTACAACAGTTGGAGACCCAGTACTTC.

The chain has TRBV5-1 and TRBJ2-3, with D possibly matching TRBD2 (5 bases). With 2 bases removed from V and 5 bases from J, the gap between germline ends came to 12 bases. The CDR3 is made up of 14 amino acids. CDR1 and CDR2 (germline): SGHRS, YFSETQ. The CDR3 loop is CASSFSPGEDTQYF. CDR3 bases: TGCGCCAGCAGCTTTTCCCCCGGGGAAGATACGCAGTATTTT.

The sample holds a few counts of this clone. V and J are TRBV6-1 and TRBJ1-1, with a possible D match to TRBD1 (5 bases). The CDR3 has 14 amino acids. CDR1 MNHNS and CDR2 SASEGT come from the germline V gene. The V and J ends lost 4 bases and 2 bases respectively, with 11 bases between them. The CDR3 here is CASSARTSNTEAFF. CDR3 in DNA: TGTGCCAGCAGTGCAAGGACATCCAACACTGAAGCTTTCTTT.

The count of this clone is one. The chain links TRBV9 to TRBJ2-1; no firm D call. Germline loops: CDR1 SGDLS, CDR2 YYNGEE. Trimming took off 0 bases at V and 1 base at J, with 5 bases between the two ends. This CDR3 comprises 14 residues. This CDR3 reads CASSVGQSYNEQFF. The CDR3 nucleotides are TGTGCCAGCAGCGTAGGGCAGTCCTACAATGAGCAGTTCTTC.

The chain combines TRBV28 with TRBJ1-2, with TRBD1 matching 7 bases. This CDR3 spans 13 amino acids. Trimming removed 6 bases from V and 8 bases from J; junction bases left unmatched: 9. In germline, CDR1 is MDHEN, CDR2 SYDVKM. The CDR3 is CASSTGQPWGYTF. The CDR3 DNA is TGTGCCAGCAGCACGGGACAGCCATGGGGCTACACCTTC.

This clone was recorded only once. In nucleotides, the CDR3 is TGTGCCAGCAGACCTACAGGGGGAACGAACACCGGGGAGCTGTTTTTT. As protein: CASRPTGGTNTGELFF. This chain connects TRBV7-2 to TRBJ2-2, with 8 nucleotides matching TRBD1. The CDR3 spans 16 residues. Trimming took 6 bases from V and 0 from J; bases not matched to a gene: 6. Germline V lookup: CDR1 SGHTA, CDR2 FQGNSA. The whole variable domain, filled in from reference TRBV7-2 and TRBJ2-2, reads GAGVSQSPSNKVTEKGKDVELRCDPISGHTALYWYRQSLGQGLEFLIYFQGNSAPDKSGLPSDRFSAERTGGSVSTLTIQRTQQEDSAVYLCASRPTGGTNTGELFFGEGSRLTVL.

This clone has only a few counts. The rearrangement uses TRBV6-6 and TRBJ2-7, with TRBD2 as a possible D gene (5 bases). The germline V gene encodes CDR1 MNHNY and CDR2 SVGAGI (reference sequence). Trimming stripped 5 bases from V and 0 bases from J, with 11 bases between. This CDR3 is built from 14 residues. The CDR3 nucleotides read TGTGCCAGCAGTGGGCGGGTTAGCTCCTACGAGCAGTACTTC. This gives the protein CASSGRVSSYEQYF.

The chain recombines TRBV4-2 with TRBJ2-5; TRBD1 matches at 9 bases. Looked up from germline, CDR1 is LGHNA and CDR2 is YNFKEQ. CDR3 length equals 14 residues. V shed 5 bases, J shed 3 bases, and the junction held 4 bases outside the gene matches. The CDR3, as DNA: TGTGCCAGCAGCTCCTGGGACAGGGAAGAGACCCAGTACTTC. It is translated as CASSSWDREETQYF.

This clone was counted once. The germline gene is not matched at one end of the junction; a read error may be the cause. The V call is TRBV30, the J call TRBJ1-5, with a possible D match to TRBD1 (6 bases). Germline V gene data show CDR1 as GTSNPN and CDR2 as SVGIG (reference sequence). This CDR3 has 15 residues. The CDR3 protein is CPWSVQGSRNQPQHF. CDR3 DNA sequence: TGTCCCTGGAGTGTGCAGGGGAGTAGGAATCAGCCCCAGCATTTT. Full variable domain (remainder filled in from reference TRBV30 and TRBJ1-5): SQTIHQWPATLVQPVGSPLSLECTVEGTSNPNLYWYRQAAGRGLQLLFYSVGIGQISSEVPQNLSASRPQDRQFILSSKKLLLSDSGFYLCPWSVQGSRNQPQHFGDGTRLSIL.